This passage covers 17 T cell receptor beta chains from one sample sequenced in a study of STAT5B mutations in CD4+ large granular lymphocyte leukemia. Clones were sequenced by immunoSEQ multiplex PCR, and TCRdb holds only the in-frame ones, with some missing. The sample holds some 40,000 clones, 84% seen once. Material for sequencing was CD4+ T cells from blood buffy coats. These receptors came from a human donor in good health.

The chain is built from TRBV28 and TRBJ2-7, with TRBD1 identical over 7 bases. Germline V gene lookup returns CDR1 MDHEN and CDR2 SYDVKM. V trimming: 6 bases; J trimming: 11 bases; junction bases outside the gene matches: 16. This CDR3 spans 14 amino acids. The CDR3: CASSSGTDHTRKYF. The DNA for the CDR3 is TGTGCCAGCAGCTCCGGGACAGACCATACGAGGAAGTACTTC.

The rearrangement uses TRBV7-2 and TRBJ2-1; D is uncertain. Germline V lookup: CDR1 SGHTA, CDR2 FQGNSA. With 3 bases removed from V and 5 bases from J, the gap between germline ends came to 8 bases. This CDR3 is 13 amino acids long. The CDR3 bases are TGTGCCAGCAGCTTCTCTGGGGACAATGAGCAGTTCTTC. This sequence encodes CASSFSGDNEQFF.

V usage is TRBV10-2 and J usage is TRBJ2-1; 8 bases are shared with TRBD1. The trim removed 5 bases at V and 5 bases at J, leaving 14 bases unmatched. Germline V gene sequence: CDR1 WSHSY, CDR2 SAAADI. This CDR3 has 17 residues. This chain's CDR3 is CASSSWTGPNGDNEQFF. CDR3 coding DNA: TGCGCCAGCAGTTCCTGGACAGGGCCTAACGGCGACAATGAGCAGTTCTTC.

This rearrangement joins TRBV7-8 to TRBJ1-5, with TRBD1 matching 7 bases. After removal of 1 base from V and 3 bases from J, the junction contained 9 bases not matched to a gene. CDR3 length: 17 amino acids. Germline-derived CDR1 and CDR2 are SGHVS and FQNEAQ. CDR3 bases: TGTGCCAGCAGCTTAGACCGGAGGACAGGCTACAATCAGCCCCAGCATTTT. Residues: CASSLDRRTGYNQPQHF.

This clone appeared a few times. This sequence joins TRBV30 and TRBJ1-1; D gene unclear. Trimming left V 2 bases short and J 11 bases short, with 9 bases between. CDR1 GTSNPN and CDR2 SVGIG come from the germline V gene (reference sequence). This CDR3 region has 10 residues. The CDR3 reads CAWSSNSAFF. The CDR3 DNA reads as TGTGCCTGGAGTTCTAATTCGGCTTTCTTT.

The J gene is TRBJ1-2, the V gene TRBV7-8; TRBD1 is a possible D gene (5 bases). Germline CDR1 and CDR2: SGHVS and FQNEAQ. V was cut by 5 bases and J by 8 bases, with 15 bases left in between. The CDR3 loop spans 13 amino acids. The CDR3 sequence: CASSPTGGEGYTF. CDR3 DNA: TGTGCCAGCAGCCCAACAGGAGGGGAGGGCTACACCTTC.

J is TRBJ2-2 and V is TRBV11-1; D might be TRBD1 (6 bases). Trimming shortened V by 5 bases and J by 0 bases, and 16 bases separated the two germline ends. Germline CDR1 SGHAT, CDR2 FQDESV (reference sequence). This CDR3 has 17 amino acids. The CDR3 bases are TGTGCCAGCAGCCCCCCCCACGGACAGCCGAACACCGGGGAGCTGTTTTTT. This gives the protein CASSPPHGQPNTGELFF.

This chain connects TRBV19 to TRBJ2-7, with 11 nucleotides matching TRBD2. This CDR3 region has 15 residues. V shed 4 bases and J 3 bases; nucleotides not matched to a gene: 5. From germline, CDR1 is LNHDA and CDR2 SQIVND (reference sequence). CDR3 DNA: TGTGCCAGTAGTAGCACTAGCGGGGGACTCTACGAGCAGTACTTC. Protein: CASSSTSGGLYEQYF.

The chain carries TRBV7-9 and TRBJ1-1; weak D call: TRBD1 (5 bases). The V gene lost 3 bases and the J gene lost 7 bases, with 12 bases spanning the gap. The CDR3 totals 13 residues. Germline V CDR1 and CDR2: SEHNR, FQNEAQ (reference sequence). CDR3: CASSFYEQGEAFF. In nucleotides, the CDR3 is TGTGCCAGCAGCTTCTATGAGCAGGGTGAAGCTTTCTTT.

CDR3 sequence reads: CASGETGTANNEQFF. The CDR3 DNA reads TGTGCCAGCGGGGAAACCGGGACAGCAAACAATGAGCAGTTCTTC. This chain joins TRBV6-1 and TRBJ2-1; 7 nucleotides agree with TRBD1. The CDR3 contains 15 residues. Germline CDR1 reads MNHNS; CDR2 reads SASEGT. Trimming at V came to 8 bases and at J to 5 bases, leaving 12 bases not matched to a gene.

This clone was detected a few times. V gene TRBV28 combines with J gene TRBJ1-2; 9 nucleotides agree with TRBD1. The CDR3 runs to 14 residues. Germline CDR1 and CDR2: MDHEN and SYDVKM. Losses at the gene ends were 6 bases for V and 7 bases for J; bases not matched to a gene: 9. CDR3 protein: CASRAEDRGTGYTF. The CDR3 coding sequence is TGTGCCAGCAGGGCGGAGGACAGGGGAACTGGCTACACCTTC.

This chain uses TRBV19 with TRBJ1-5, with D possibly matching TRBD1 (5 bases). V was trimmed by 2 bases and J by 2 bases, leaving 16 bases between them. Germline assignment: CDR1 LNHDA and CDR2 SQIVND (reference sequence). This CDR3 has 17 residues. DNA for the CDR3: TGTGCCAGTAGTATACATCCGGGGCAGGGTCGCAATCAGCCCCAGCATTTT. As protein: CASSIHPGQGRNQPQHF.

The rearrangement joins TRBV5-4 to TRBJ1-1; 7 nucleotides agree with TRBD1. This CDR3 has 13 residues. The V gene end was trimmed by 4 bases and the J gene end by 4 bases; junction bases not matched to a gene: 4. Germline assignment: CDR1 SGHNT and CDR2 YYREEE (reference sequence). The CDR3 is CASSHRTGTEAFF. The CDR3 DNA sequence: TGTGCCAGCAGCCACCGGACAGGCACTGAAGCTTTCTTT.

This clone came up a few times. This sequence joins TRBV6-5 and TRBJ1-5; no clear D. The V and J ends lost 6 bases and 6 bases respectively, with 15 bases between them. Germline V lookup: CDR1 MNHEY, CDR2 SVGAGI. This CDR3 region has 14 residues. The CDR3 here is CASSGFMGGQPQHF. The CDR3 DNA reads TGTGCCAGCAGCGGCTTTATGGGAGGTCAGCCCCAGCATTTT.

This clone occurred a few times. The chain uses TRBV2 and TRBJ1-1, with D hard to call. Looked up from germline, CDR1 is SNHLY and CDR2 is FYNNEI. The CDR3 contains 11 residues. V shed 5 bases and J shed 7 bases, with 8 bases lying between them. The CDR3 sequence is CASSIRSEAFF. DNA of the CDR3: TGTGCCAGCAGTATCCGAAGTGAAGCTTTCTTT.

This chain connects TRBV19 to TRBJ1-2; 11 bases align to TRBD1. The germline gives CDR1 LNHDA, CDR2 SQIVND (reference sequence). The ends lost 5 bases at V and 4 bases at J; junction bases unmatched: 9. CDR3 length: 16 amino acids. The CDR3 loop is CASSPLGQGAVYGYTF. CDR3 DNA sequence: TGTGCCAGTAGTCCCCTCGGACAGGGGGCCGTCTATGGCTACACCTTC.

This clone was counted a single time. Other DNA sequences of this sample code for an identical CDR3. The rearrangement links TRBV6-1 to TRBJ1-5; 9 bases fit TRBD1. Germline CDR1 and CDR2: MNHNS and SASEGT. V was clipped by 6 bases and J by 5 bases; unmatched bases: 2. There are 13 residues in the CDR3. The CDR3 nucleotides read TGTGCCAGCAGGAGACAGGGGGATCAGCCCCAGCATTTT. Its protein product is CASRRQGDQPQHF.